These 6 T cell receptor beta chains share one sample of origin, sequenced in a study of CD4 T cells in relation to SARS-CoV-2 and coronaviruses. Profiled with immunoSEQ multiplex PCR; TCRdb holds only in-frame clones, not every one. This sample has tens of thousands of clones, with around 80% found just once. These receptors are not linked to any known antigen. The sequenced sample consisted of memory CD4+ T cells from PBMCs, cultured in vitro. All receptors come from an adult with COVID-19.

The chain is built from TRBV28 and TRBJ2-7, with 8 bases matching TRBD2. This CDR3 has 14 amino acids. Germline V gene sequence: CDR1 MDHEN, CDR2 SYDVKM. V was pared by 7 bases and J by 3 bases, with 8 bases of the junction left unmatched. As DNA, the CDR3 is TGTGCCAGCACCCGCGGGGGGACGGTCTACGAGCAGTACTTC. Protein sequence: CASTRGGTVYEQYF.

The chain combines TRBV7-8 with TRBJ2-6; D not certain. This CDR3 is 16 amino acids long. Germline CDR1 is SGHVS and CDR2 is FQNEAQ. Trimming left V 5 bases short and J 0 bases short, with 11 bases between. The DNA of the CDR3 is TGTGCCAGCAGCCCCCGACGGATCTCTGGGGCCAACGTCCTGACTTTC. This encodes CASSPRRISGANVLTF.

The chain joins TRBV6-5 to TRBJ2-7, with 8 bases matching TRBD1. This CDR3 is built from 12 residues. Germline V CDR1 and CDR2: MNHEY, SVGAGI. V gave up 8 bases and J gave up 2 bases; unmatched junction bases: 2. The CDR3 nucleotides are TGTGCCAGCGGCAGGGGGCCCTACGAGCAGTACTTC. This translates into CASGRGPYEQYF.

V is TRBV6-1 and J is TRBJ2-3, with D unclear. The V gene's germline CDR1 is MNHNS and CDR2 SASEGT. Trimming pared 3 bases from V and 3 bases from J, leaving 19 bases between. The CDR3 is made up of 17 amino acids. CDR3 sequence: CASSDNELVGSTDTQYF. The CDR3 nucleotides read TGTGCCAGCAGTGATAACGAACTTGTTGGGTCGACAGATACGCAGTATTTT.

This clone was counted only a few times. V and J are TRBV15 and TRBJ1-1, with 9 bases fitting TRBD1. Germline V gives CDR1 LNHNV, CDR2 YYDKDF (reference sequence). With V trimmed by 3 bases and J by 3 bases, 5 bases remained unmatched. The CDR3 is made up of 15 amino acids. The CDR3 spells CATSRNRGRDTEAFF. DNA for the CDR3: TGTGCCACCAGCAGGAACAGGGGGCGCGACACTGAAGCTTTCTTT.

This clone showed up just a few times. The chain has TRBV27 and TRBJ1-6; 11 nucleotides align to TRBD1. Looked up from germline, CDR1 is MNHEY and CDR2 is SMNVEV (reference sequence). V trimming: 8 bases; J trimming: 6 bases; junction bases outside the gene matches: 6. The CDR3 runs 15 residues. Here the CDR3 DNA reads TGTGCCAGCCGGGACAGGGGGGGATTTAATTCACCCCTCCACTTT. This sequence encodes CASRDRGGFNSPLHF.